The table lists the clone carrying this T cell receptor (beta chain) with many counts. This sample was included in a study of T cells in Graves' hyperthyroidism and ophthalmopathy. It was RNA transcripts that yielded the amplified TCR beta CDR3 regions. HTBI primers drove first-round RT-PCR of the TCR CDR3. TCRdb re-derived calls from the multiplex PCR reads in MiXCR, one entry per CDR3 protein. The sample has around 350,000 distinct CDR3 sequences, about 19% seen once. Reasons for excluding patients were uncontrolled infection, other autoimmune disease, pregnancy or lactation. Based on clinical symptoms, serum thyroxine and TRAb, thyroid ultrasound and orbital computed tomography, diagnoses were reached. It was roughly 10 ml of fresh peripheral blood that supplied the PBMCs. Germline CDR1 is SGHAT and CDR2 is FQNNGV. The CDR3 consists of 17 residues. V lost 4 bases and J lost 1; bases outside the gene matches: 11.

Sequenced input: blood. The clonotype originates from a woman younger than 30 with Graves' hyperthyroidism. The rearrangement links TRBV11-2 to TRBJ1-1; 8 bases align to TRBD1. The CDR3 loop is CASSSRWTGSGNTEAFF. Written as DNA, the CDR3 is TGTGCCAGCAGCTCCCGATGGACAGGGAGTGGGAACACTGAAGCTTTCTTT.